The 9 T cell receptor beta chains reported below all come from one sample, sequenced in a study of cytomegalovirus exposure and HLA in healthy donors (dated by TCRdb to the late 2010s). Libraries were made using the immunoSEQ multiplex PCR assay. For the multiplex PCR, a mixture combining 60 forward primers for TCR Vbeta segments and 13 reverse primers for TCR Jbeta segments was used. TCRdb took this table from immuneACCESS and kept in-frame rearrangements with V and J called. Such tables lack part of the clones; where checked against another copy, unresolved V genes explain under half of the gap, and the rest is unexplained. The table for this sample lists 140,000 to 150,000 clones; roughly 9.7% of them were counted only once. The ten largest clones add up to under 2% of the sample. Sequencing was carried out using PBMCs. Receptor source: a man over 45 in good health and CMV-seronegative.

J is TRBJ2-4 and V is TRBV5-8; 9 bases fit TRBD1. This CDR3 is built from 16 residues. J lost 8 bases, V lost 0 bases, and 9 bases had no gene match. Germline CDR1 SGHTS, CDR2 YDEGEE. CDR3 amino acids: CASSLGGDRDGDIQYF. CDR3 bases: TGTGCCAGCAGCTTGGGGGGGGACAGGGATGGAGACATTCAGTACTTC.

This clone appeared a few times. The genes are TRBV9 and TRBJ2-1; 8 bases are shared with TRBD2. The V and J ends lost 0 bases and 2 bases, in that order; junction bases with no gene match: 7. CDR3 length: 17 amino acids. CDR1 and CDR2 (germline): SGDLS, YYNGEE. This chain's CDR3 is CASSVGGRRGAYNEQFF. DNA for the CDR3: TGTGCCAGCAGCGTAGGGGGGAGGCGGGGGGCCTACAATGAGCAGTTCTTC. Based on the CDR3 plus reference TRBV9 and TRBJ2-1, the full variable domain is DSGVTQTPKHLITATGQRVTLRCSPRSGDLSVYWYQQSLDQGLQFLIQYYNGEERAKGNILERFSAQQFPDLHSELNLSSLELGDSALYFCASSVGGRRGAYNEQFFGPGTRLTVL.

This clone was counted only a few times. This sequence joins TRBV4-2 and TRBJ1-1; a possible D gene is TRBD1 (6 bases). Between the trimmed V and J ends, which lost 3 bases and 4 bases, there was a span of 15 bases. CDR1 LGHNA and CDR2 YNFKEQ come from the germline V gene. This CDR3 comprises 15 residues. In nucleotides, the CDR3 is TGTGCCAGCAGCCAGGACAGCTCGAAACCCACTGAAGCTTTCTTT. Protein: CASSQDSSKPTEAFF.

This clone was found a few times. The V call is TRBV7-9, the J call TRBJ2-1; tentative D call: TRBD1 (6 bases). There are 12 residues in the CDR3. V was shortened by 5 bases and J by 15 bases, with 17 bases between the two germline ends. Germline assignment: CDR1 SEHNR and CDR2 FQNEAQ (reference sequence). CDR3 sequence (DNA): TGTGCCAGCAGCAGACAGGCCGGGCTAGGGTTCTTC. Amino acids: CASSRQAGLGFF. Together with reference TRBV7-9 and TRBJ2-1, the CDR3 gives the full variable domain: DTGVSQNPRHKITKRGQNVTFRCDPISEHNRLYWYRQTLGQGPEFLTYFQNEAQLEKSRLLSDRFSAERPKGSFSTLEIQRTEQGDSAMYLCASSRQAGLGFFGPGTRLTVL.

The chain has TRBV19 and TRBJ2-3, with 8 positions matching TRBD1. The V gene end was trimmed by 4 bases and the J gene end by 3 bases; junction bases not matched to a gene: 9. The CDR3 spans 16 residues. From germline, CDR1 is LNHDA and CDR2 SQIVND (reference sequence). The chain's CDR3 is CASSTRTGRPTDTQYF. The CDR3 nucleotides read TGTGCCAGTAGTACACGGACAGGGCGTCCGACAGATACGCAGTATTTT.

This clone was recorded a few times. The rearrangement links TRBV5-4 to TRBJ2-2; D is unclear. Trimming removed 0 bases at V and 0 bases at J, with 6 bases between. Germline lookup yields CDR1 SGHNT and CDR2 YYREEE (reference sequence). This CDR3 is built from 15 residues. The CDR3: CASSLASSNTGELFF. As DNA, the CDR3 is TGTGCCAGCAGCTTGGCCTCTTCGAACACCGGGGAGCTGTTTTTT.

This chain connects TRBV5-1 to TRBJ1-1; 7 positions match TRBD1. J was trimmed by 8 bases and V by 2 bases; bases with no gene match: 15. CDR3 length: 16 residues. Germline V CDR1 and CDR2: SGHRS, YFSETQ. CDR3 amino acids: CASSFGHGQGVGEAFF. CDR3 nucleotide sequence: TGCGCCAGCAGCTTTGGGCATGGCCAGGGGGTGGGGGAAGCTTTCTTT.

This clone has a handful of counts. Within the sample, other DNA sequences also encode this same CDR3. The CDR3 sequence is CASSRTGNQPQHF. CDR3 nucleotides: TGTGCCAGCAGCCGAACAGGGAATCAGCCCCAGCATTTT. The genes are TRBV7-9 and TRBJ1-5; D may be TRBD1 (6 bases). Looked up from germline, CDR1 is SEHNR and CDR2 is FQNEAQ (reference sequence). Trimming took off 5 bases at V and 4 bases at J, with 9 bases between the two ends. The CDR3 spans 13 residues. The whole variable domain, filled in from reference TRBV7-9 and TRBJ1-5, reads DTGVSQNPRHKITKRGQNVTFRCDPISEHNRLYWYRQTLGQGPEFLTYFQNEAQLEKSRLLSDRFSAERPKGSFSTLEIQRTEQGDSAMYLCASSRTGNQPQHFGDGTRLSIL.

The chain employs TRBV5-1 and TRBJ2-7; 16 bases are a match to TRBD2. This CDR3 comprises 19 residues. Losses at the gene ends were 0 bases for V and 7 bases for J; bases not matched to a gene: 13. The germline gives CDR1 SGHRS, CDR2 YFSETQ. The CDR3 nucleotides are TGCGCCAGCAGCTTGGCAGGGGGACTAGCGGGAGGGGGCCCTTGGGAGCAGTACTTC. Amino acid sequence: CASSLAGGLAGGGPWEQYF.